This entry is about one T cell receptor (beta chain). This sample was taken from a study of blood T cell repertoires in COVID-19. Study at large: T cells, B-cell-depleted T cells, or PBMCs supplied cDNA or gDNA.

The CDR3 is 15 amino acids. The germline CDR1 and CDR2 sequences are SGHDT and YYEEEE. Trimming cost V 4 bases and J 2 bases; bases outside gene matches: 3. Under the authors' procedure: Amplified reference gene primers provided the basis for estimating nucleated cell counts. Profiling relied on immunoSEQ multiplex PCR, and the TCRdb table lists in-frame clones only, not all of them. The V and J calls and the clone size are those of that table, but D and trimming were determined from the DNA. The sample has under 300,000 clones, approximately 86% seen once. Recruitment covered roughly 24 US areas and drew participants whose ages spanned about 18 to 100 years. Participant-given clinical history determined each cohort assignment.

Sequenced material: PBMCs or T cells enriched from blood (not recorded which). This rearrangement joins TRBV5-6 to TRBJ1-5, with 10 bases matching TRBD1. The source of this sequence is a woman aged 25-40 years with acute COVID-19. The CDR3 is CASSRGTGGNQPQHF. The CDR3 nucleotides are TGTGCCAGCAGCCGAGGGACAGGGGGCAATCAGCCCCAGCATTTT.